This TCR beta chain was identified in a study of T-cell reconstitution after alpha-beta-depleted transplantation in children. Regarding the study as a whole: About two months after transplant, alpha-beta T cells reportedly came from several hundred expanded graft clones. Newly produced T cells mostly accounted for T-cell counts and diversity one year post-transplant.

This clonotype was seen more than once but under ten times. As yet, its antigen is unknown. Germline V gene sequence: CDR1 SGHRS, CDR2 YFSETQ. V lost 6 bases to trimming and J lost 5 bases; unmatched junction nucleotides: 12. This CDR3 contains 16 residues. Construction of the TCRbeta library involved unique molecular identifiers. TCRdb processed the PCR reads anew with MiXCR; each CDR3 protein has one entry. The sample lists about a million distinct CDR3 sequences, roughly 29% occurring once. This TCR derives from a boy under two years old who had a stem cell transplant for SCID, so the T cells may come from the graft donor. The chain carries TRBV5-1 and TRBJ2-1, with 9 nucleotides matching TRBD1. The material was PBMCs, mostly from graft donor cells, obtained 360 days after TCRalphabeta/CD19-depleted stem cell transplant. The CDR3: CASKSDRGLEDNEQFF. CDR3 sequence (DNA): TGCGCCAGCAAGTCGGACAGGGGCCTTGAGGACAATGAGCAGTTCTTC.